The sequence of this T cell receptor (beta chain) was determined in a study of radiation and T cells in renal cell carcinoma. Of note for this clone: What it binds is not known.

Time point reported: blood 4 weeks post-SBRT, at nephrectomy. Treatment given: 15 Gy SBRT to primary tumor, nephrectomy 4 weeks later. Nephrectomy followed 15 Gy stereotactic body radiation by 4 weeks. Serial blood draws occurred at baseline and 2 and 4 weeks post-SBRT. Per germline, CDR1 GTSNPN and CDR2 SVGIG (reference sequence). The length of the CDR3 is 14 residues. Trimming stripped 5 bases from V and 3 bases from J, with 13 bases between. General study findings and limits: From baseline, blood top tumor clonotypes peaked at 2 weeks post-radiation.

Generated by immunoSEQ multiplex PCR, the TCRdb table keeps only in-frame clones and is missing some. Of tens of thousands of clones listed, 81% were seen once; the top ten hold roughly 30%. The receptor comes from a man in his sixties with renal cell carcinoma. This sequence joins TRBV30 and TRBJ1-4, with TRBD1 as a possible D gene (5 bases). The source was blood, collected from a patient whose treatment included radiotherapy and nephrectomy. The chain's CDR3 is CAWAGGAANEKLFF. CDR3 nucleotide sequence: TGTGCCTGGGCAGGAGGGGCAGCTAATGAAAAACTGTTTTTT.